These 2 T cell receptor beta chains share one sample of origin, sequenced in a study of blood T cell repertoires in COVID-19. Data came from immunoSEQ multiplex PCR; TCRdb stores just in-frame clones and leaves some out. The sample consists of fewer than 250,000 clones, around 85% of them appearing once. The sample comprised peripheral blood. The receptors were gathered from a man aged 25 to 45 with acute or convalescent COVID-19.

J is TRBJ2-5 and V is TRBV12-5; no firm D call. The length of the CDR3 is 17 residues. V lost 2 bases and J 3 bases, leaving 19 bases between the germline ends. Germline loops: CDR1 LGHNT, CDR2 FRNRAP. The CDR3 DNA is TGTGCTAGTGGTTTGTCGTCTAGTTCAAGAGATAAAGAGACCCAGTACTTC. Translation: CASGLSSSSRDKETQYF.

The sample holds one count of this clone. V is TRBV7-2 and J is TRBJ1-2; D gene ambiguous. V was clipped by 0 bases and J by 8 bases, with 13 bases between them. CDR1 and CDR2 (germline): SGHTA, FQGNSA. This CDR3 spans 14 amino acids. As DNA, the CDR3 is TGTGCCAGCAGCTTAGCGGCCAGGCCTATGGGCTACACCTTC. Translating gives CASSLAARPMGYTF.